The 22 T cell receptor beta chains given below trace back to one sample, sequenced in a study of CD8+ T cells in alopecia areata. Separation of pooled cutaneous lymph node cells was by sorting with CD4, CD8alpha, NKG2D, NKG2ACE and other markers. Sequencing relied on a cDNA template that was reverse transcribed from extracted RNA. Profiled with immunoSEQ multiplex PCR; TCRdb holds only in-frame clones, not every one. The table lists approximately 280,000 clones, with no singletons. Sequencing was carried out using CD4+ T cells sorted from a lymph node. The source is a C3H/HeJ mouse with alopecia areata. This strain's MHC haplotype is H2-k.

Turning to this clone: Mouse gene names apply. The read falls 4 residues short of the CDR3 end, and the missing part is taken from the germline J gene. V gene TRBV31 combines with J gene TRBJ2-1; possibly TRBD2 for D (7 bases). Trimming removed 1 base from V and 5 bases from J, with 9 bases in between. Germline values: CDR1 GKSSPN, CDR2 SITVG. This CDR3 is 13 amino acids long. CDR3 sequence reads: CAWSPGGNAEQFF. The CDR3 bases that were read are TGTGCCTGGAGTCCTGGGGGCAATGCT.

Concerning this clone: These gene names are mouse names. The CDR3 goes on 4 residues after the read ends, and that part is filled in from the germline J gene. The chain has TRBV14 and TRBJ2-7; a weak D match, TRBD1 (6 bases). Germline V gene data show CDR1 as SGHDT and CDR2 as FRDEAV. The CDR3 covers 13 residues. The CDR3 sequence: CASSWTEQYEQYF. The sequenced CDR3 bases are TGTGCCAGCAGTTGGACAGAACAATAT. Supplemented by reference TRBV14 and TRBJ2-7, the full variable domain reads EAGVTQSPRYAVLQEGQAVSFWCDPISGHDTLYWYQQPRDQGPQLLVYFRDEAVIDNSQLPSDRFSAVRPKGTNSTLKIQSAKQGDTATYLCASSWTEQYEQYFGPGTRLTVL.

The table lists this clone with a few counts. Gene and germline names: mouse. The read terminates 4 residues ahead of where the CDR3 ends, so the germline J gene completes it. This rearrangement joins TRBV31 to TRBJ1-1; the D gene is possibly TRBD1 (5 bases). The CDR3 is 14 amino acids. CDR1 and CDR2 (germline): GKSSPN, SITVG. Trimming shortened V by 0 bases and J by 0 bases, and 8 bases separated the two germline ends. CDR3 region: CAWSLVRANTEVFF. Partial CDR3 DNA: TGTGCCTGGAGTCTAGTCAGGGCAAACACA.

Concerning this clone itself: Germline and genes here are mouse. Coverage ceases 4 residues before the CDR3 finishes, and the germline J gene fills in the end. V is TRBV17 and J is TRBJ2-4; D may be TRBD2 (5 bases). V shed 3 bases and J shed 1 base, with 8 bases lying between them. The germline V gene has CDR1 MNHDT and CDR2 YYDKIL. The CDR3 covers 14 residues. The DNA read from the CDR3 is TGTGCTAGCAGTAGCCCCTGGGGTCAAAAC. Encoded protein: CASSSPWGQN. The entire CDR3 protein reads CASSSPWGQNTLYF.

A note on this clone: Gene names are the mouse ones. The observed sequence ends 4 residues before the CDR3 terminus, with the missing tail filled in from the germline J gene. The sample carries other DNA sequences with the same CDR3. V gene TRBV13-1 combines with J gene TRBJ2-7; 8 positions agree with TRBD1. This CDR3 has 13 residues. The germline CDR1 and CDR2 sequences are NSHNY and SYGAGN. V was clipped by 5 bases and J by 0 bases; unmatched bases: 1. This chain's CDR3 is CASRQGASYEQYF. The part of the CDR3 DNA that was read is TGTGCCAGCAGGCAGGGGGCCTCCTAT.

A note on this clone: The genes are named according to mouse. Other nucleotide sequences in the sample specify the same CDR3. The DNA read from the CDR3 is TGTGCCAGCACCACTGGGGCTAGTGCAGAA. Its protein is CASTTGASAE. The complete CDR3 sequence is CASTTGASAETLYF. This sequence joins TRBV19 and TRBJ2-3; 7 bases line up with TRBD2. The read terminates 4 residues before the CDR3 end, so the remaining end is supplied by the germline J gene. Per the germline V gene, CDR1 is FNHDT and CDR2 is SITEND (reference sequence). Germline trimming cut 6 bases from V and 0 bases from J; bases unmatched to any gene: 4. There are 14 residues in the CDR3.

This clone was counted a few times. Here the gene names and germline are mouse. Read sequence stops 4 residues before the CDR3 end, and the germline J gene provides the missing end. The sample holds other DNA sequences that translate to the same CDR3. V and J are TRBV13-3 and TRBJ2-1; D might be TRBD1 (7 bases). The ends were cut back, 5 bases at V and 1 base at J, with 10 bases in the middle. This CDR3 has 14 amino acids. Germline CDR1 reads NNHDY; CDR2 reads SYVADS. Here the CDR3 reads CASRAGGNYAEQFF. The DNA read from the CDR3 is TGTGCCAGCAGGGCAGGGGGGAACTATGCT.

Only a few counts were recorded for this clone. Gene names follow the mouse nomenclature. The read comes to an end 4 residues before the CDR3 does, leaving the germline J gene to fill in the end. This rearrangement joins TRBV13-1 to TRBJ2-2; 8 nucleotides match TRBD1. V lost 1 base and J lost 4; bases outside the gene matches: 3. This CDR3 comprises 15 residues. CDR1 is NSHNY, CDR2 SYGAGN, per germline. The CDR3 sequence is CASSDWQGATGQLYF. The DNA read from the CDR3 is TGTGCCAGCAGTGATTGGCAGGGGGCCACCGGG.

Concerning this clone: Genes and germline come from the mouse. The sequenced part of the CDR3 DNA is TGTGCCAGACAATCCGAGAGTGCAGAA. This gives the protein CARQSESAE. The full CDR3 protein reads CARQSESAETLYF. The J gene is TRBJ2-3, the V gene TRBV14; D is unresolved. The observed sequence ends 4 residues before the CDR3 terminus, with the missing tail filled in from the germline J gene. Trimming took 8 bases from V and 0 from J, leaving 10 bases between them. This CDR3 is 13 amino acids long. Per the germline V gene, CDR1 is SGHDT and CDR2 is FRDEAV. The variable domain in full, completed from reference TRBV14 and TRBJ2-3, reads EAGVTQSPRYAVLQEGQAVSFWCDPISGHDTLYWYQQPRDQGPQLLVYFRDEAVIDNSQLPSDRFSAVRPKGTNSTLKIQSAKQGDTATYLCARQSESAETLYFGSGTRLTVL.

This clone has just a few counts. Mouse germline and gene names are used. The read comes to an end 4 residues before the CDR3 does, leaving the germline J gene to fill in the end. The rearrangement joins TRBV14 to TRBJ2-1, with TRBD1 identical over 8 bases. The CDR3 is made up of 14 amino acids. Germline V CDR1 and CDR2: SGHDT, FRDEAV. The J segment lost 5 bases and the V segment lost 5 bases, leaving 6 bases of the junction unmatched. CDR3 loop: CASRIPGQDAEQFF. CDR3 DNA, as far as it was read: TGTGCCAGCAGGATTCCGGGACAGGATGCT.

A remark on this clone: The gene names here belong to mouse. The DNA ends 4 residues before the CDR3 does, and the rest of the CDR3 is filled in from the germline J gene. The V and J genes are TRBV19 and TRBJ2-2; 8 nucleotides align to TRBD2. Germline V gene data show CDR1 as FNHDT and CDR2 as SITEND (reference sequence). CDR3 length: 16 amino acids. V lost 4 bases to trimming and J lost 0 bases; unmatched junction nucleotides: 5. The CDR3 loop is CASSSHWGPNTGQLYF. CDR3 DNA (partial): TGTGCCAGCAGTTCCCACTGGGGGCCAAACACCGGG.

Turning to this clone: The germline and genes are mouse ones. Read coverage stops 4 residues before the CDR3 terminus; the germline J gene supplies the remainder. The chain has TRBV1 and TRBJ2-5; TRBD2 matches at 11 bases. The CDR3 contains 14 residues. The J segment lost 2 bases and the V segment lost 11 bases, leaving 6 bases of the junction unmatched. Germline CDR1 reads NSQYPW; CDR2 reads LRSPGD (reference sequence). The CDR3 region is CTPGGLGVQDTQYF. CDR3 DNA, as far as it was read: TGCACCCCAGGGGGACTGGGGGTCCAAGAC.

This clone was picked up a small number of times. The gene names given are mouse names. The CDR3 extends 4 residues past the end of the read, so its final part is completed from the germline J gene. At the DNA level, this CDR3 is encoded by other sequences in the same sample as well. The rearrangement uses TRBV13-2 and TRBJ2-5, with 8 bases fitting TRBD2. The V segment lost 0 bases and the J segment 3 bases; nucleotides outside the gene matches: 3. Germline-derived CDR1 and CDR2 are NNHNN and SYGAGS (reference sequence). The CDR3 length is 15 residues. CDR3 loop: CASGDAWGGQDTQYF. CDR3 bases read: TGTGCCAGCGGTGATGCTTGGGGGGGTCAAGAC.

Ten or more counts support this clone. Germline and genes here are mouse. The read ends 4 residues shy of where the CDR3 ends; the end is completed using the germline J gene. The identical CDR3 is also encoded by other nucleotide sequences in the sample. The gene calls are TRBV1 and TRBJ2-1; TRBD2 matches at 12 bases. Trimming removed 0 bases from V and 6 bases from J; junction bases left unmatched: 3. The CDR3 runs to 16 residues. The V gene's germline CDR1 is NSQYPW and CDR2 LRSPGD (reference sequence). CDR3 DNA (partial): TGCACCTGCAGTGCAGATGGGACTGGGGGGTTTGCT. It encodes CTCSADGTGGFA. The full CDR3 sequence reads CTCSADGTGGFAEQFF.

This clone was counted between two and nine times. The listed genes are named as in mouse. The read falls 4 residues short of the CDR3 end, and the missing part is taken from the germline J gene. The chain employs TRBV1 and TRBJ1-2; TRBD1 matches 7 bases. Trimming removed 0 bases from V and 1 base from J; junction bases left unmatched: 5. Germline V lookup: CDR1 NSQYPW, CDR2 LRSPGD (reference sequence). The CDR3 covers 16 residues. The CDR3 protein is CTCSADFTGENSDYTF. The covered CDR3 bases are TGCACCTGCAGTGCAGATTTCACAGGGGAAAACTCC.

About this clone itself: Gene labels here are mouse ones. The observed sequence ends 4 residues before the CDR3 terminus, with the missing tail filled in from the germline J gene. The rearrangement joins TRBV19 to TRBJ2-1; 10 positions agree with TRBD2. Germline V lookup: CDR1 FNHDT, CDR2 SITEND (reference sequence). The CDR3 runs to 16 residues. V shed 4 bases and J 0 bases; nucleotides not matched to a gene: 4. CDR3 DNA, as far as it was read: TGTGCCAGCAGTCCCGGACTGGGGGATAACTATGCT. It specifies CASSPGLGDNYA. From start to end, the CDR3 is CASSPGLGDNYAEQFF.

Turning to this clone: Gene and germline names: mouse. The CDR3: CASSDRGVRDNSPLYF. The DNA read from the CDR3 is TGTGCCAGCAGTGATCGGGGGGTTCGGGATAATTCGCCC. The chain is built from TRBV13-1 and TRBJ1-6; D perhaps matches TRBD1 (5 bases). The read ends 3 residues shy of where the CDR3 ends; the end is completed using the germline J gene. TRBJ1-6 is designated an ORF whose function remains uncertain. In germline, CDR1 is NSHNY, CDR2 SYGAGN. The V and J ends lost 1 base and 5 bases respectively, with 13 bases between them. This CDR3 comprises 16 residues.

This clone occurred a few times. Mouse germline and gene names are used. Coverage ceases 4 residues before the CDR3 finishes, and the germline J gene fills in the end. The chain carries TRBV19 and TRBJ2-2; D possibly matches TRBD1 or TRBD2 (6 bases each). Between the trimmed V and J ends, which lost 3 bases and 4 bases, there was a span of 10 bases. This CDR3 spans 14 amino acids. Germline assignment: CDR1 FNHDT and CDR2 SITEND (reference sequence). CDR3 sequence: CASSRGLGTGQLYF. Partial CDR3 DNA: TGTGCCAGCAGTAGGGGGCTGGGCACCGGG. Variable domain in full (rest from reference TRBV19 and TRBJ2-2): GGIITQTPKFLIGQEGQKLTLKCQQNFNHDTMYWYRQDSGKGLRLIYYSITENDLQKGDLSEGYDASREKKSSFSLTVTSAQKNEMAVFLCASSRGLGTGQLYFGEGSKLTVL.

This clone was counted between two and nine times. The genes are named according to mouse. The CDR3 end is not reached by the read, which stops 4 residues before it; the germline J gene fills it in. This chain uses TRBV5 with TRBJ2-1; TRBD2 agrees at 10 bases. The CDR3 contains 17 residues. Germline trimming cut 0 bases from V and 1 base from J; bases unmatched to any gene: 3. Germline V lookup: CDR1 LGHNA, CDR2 YNLKQL (reference sequence). CDR3 DNA (partial): TGTGCCAGCAGCCAAGATACTGGGGGGGAAAACTATGCT. Protein sequence: CASSQDTGGENYA. The full CDR3 sequence reads CASSQDTGGENYAEQFF.

With respect to this clone: Gene names and germline refer to mouse. Sequencing ends 4 residues short of the CDR3 end; the germline J gene provides the rest. The sample has other DNA sequences that encode this CDR3 too. The V gene is TRBV31, the J gene TRBJ1-2; D call uncertain. Germline CDR1 GKSSPN, CDR2 SITVG. V was trimmed by 0 bases and J by 0 bases, leaving 5 bases between them. The CDR3 consists of 13 residues. The DNA read from the CDR3 is TGTGCCTGGAGTCTAGGTGCAAACTCC. It is translated as CAWSLGANS. The entire CDR3 sequence reads CAWSLGANSDYTF.

A note on this clone: Genes and germline come from the mouse. With the read ending 4 residues before the CDR3 end, the germline J gene is used to fill in that end. This sequence joins TRBV13-1 and TRBJ2-1, with 7 bases that match TRBD1. After removal of 3 bases from V and 3 bases from J, the junction contained 6 bases not matched to a gene. CDR1 and CDR2 (germline): NSHNY, SYGAGN. The CDR3 runs 15 residues. The CDR3 loop reads CASSGRRGSYAEQFF. Partial CDR3 DNA: TGTGCCAGCAGTGGTCGCAGGGGGAGCTATGCT.

On this clone itself: Gene names denote mouse genes. The sequence runs out 4 residues before the end of the CDR3; the remainder is reconstructed from the germline J gene. This CDR3 is also generated by other DNA sequences in the sample. The chain employs TRBV1 and TRBJ2-1; the D gene is possibly TRBD1 (5 bases). The CDR3 sequence is 14 residues long. Deletions cut 0 bases from V and 6 bases from J, with 9 bases between. Germline CDR1 NSQYPW, CDR2 LRSPGD (reference sequence). CDR3 protein: CTCSADREGAEQFF. The DNA read from the CDR3 is TGCACCTGCAGTGCAGACAGGGAGGGTGCT.